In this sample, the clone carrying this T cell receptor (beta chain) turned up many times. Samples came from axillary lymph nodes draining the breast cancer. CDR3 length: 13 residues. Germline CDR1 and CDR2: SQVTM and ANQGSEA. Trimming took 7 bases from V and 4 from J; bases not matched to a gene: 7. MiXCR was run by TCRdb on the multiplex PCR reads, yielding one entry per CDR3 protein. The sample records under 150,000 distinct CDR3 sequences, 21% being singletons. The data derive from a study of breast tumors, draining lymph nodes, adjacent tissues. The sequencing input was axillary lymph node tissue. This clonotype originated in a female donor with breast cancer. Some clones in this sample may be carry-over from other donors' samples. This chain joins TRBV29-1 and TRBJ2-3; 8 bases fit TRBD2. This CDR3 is CSATAGAADTQYF. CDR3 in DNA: TGCAGCGCCACAGCGGGAGCGGCAGATACGCAGTATTTT.